The sequence of this TCR beta chain was determined in a study of cytomegalovirus exposure and HLA in healthy donors. Study-level results: A later analysis linked a missense variant in DCLRE1C to the trimming of TCR beta V and J genes. Cytomegalovirus status was reportedly diagnosed by the classifier with high sensitivity and specificity.

CDR3 length: 16 residues. The J segment lost 1 base and the V segment lost 7 bases, leaving 7 bases of the junction unmatched. CDR1 is LNHDA, CDR2 SQIVND, per germline (reference sequence). As to this clone: Its specificity is not known.

PCR primers comprised 60 Vbeta and 13 Jbeta primers. Generated by immunoSEQ multiplex PCR, the TCRdb table keeps only in-frame clones and is missing some. This sample has about 160,000 clones, with 70% to 80% found just once. The sequenced material came from PBMCs. This receptor was taken from a male donor in good health and CMV-seronegative. The chain links TRBV19 to TRBJ1-5, with TRBD1 identical over 10 bases. CDR3 DNA sequence: TGTGCCAGTAATTACCGGGACAGGGGAAGCAATCAGCCCCAGCATTTT. It specifies CASNYRDRGSNQPQHF.